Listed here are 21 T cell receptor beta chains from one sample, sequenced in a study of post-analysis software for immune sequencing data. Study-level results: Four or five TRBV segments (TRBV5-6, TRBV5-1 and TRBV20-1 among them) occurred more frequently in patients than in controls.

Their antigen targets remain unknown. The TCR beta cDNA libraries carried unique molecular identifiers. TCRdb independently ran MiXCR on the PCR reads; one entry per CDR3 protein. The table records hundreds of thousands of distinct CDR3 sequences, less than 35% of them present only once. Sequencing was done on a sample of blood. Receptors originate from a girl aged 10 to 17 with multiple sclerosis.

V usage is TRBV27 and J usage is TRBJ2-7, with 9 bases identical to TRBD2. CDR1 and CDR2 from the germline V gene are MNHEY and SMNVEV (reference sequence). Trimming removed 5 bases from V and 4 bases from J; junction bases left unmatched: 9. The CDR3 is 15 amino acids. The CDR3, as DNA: TGTGCCAGCAGTCGGGTAGTAGCGGGGGCTTACGAGCAGTACTTC. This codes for CASSRVVAGAYEQYF.

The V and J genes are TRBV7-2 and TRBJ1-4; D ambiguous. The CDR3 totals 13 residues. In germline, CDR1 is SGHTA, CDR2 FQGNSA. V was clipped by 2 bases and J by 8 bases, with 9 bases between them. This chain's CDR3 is CASSLWAAEKLFF. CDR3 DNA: TGTGCCAGCAGCTTATGGGCAGCCGAAAAACTGTTTTTT. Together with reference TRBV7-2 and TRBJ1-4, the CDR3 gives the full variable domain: GAGVSQSPSNKVTEKGKDVELRCDPISGHTALYWYRQSLGQGLEFLIYFQGNSAPDKSGLPSDRFSAERTGGSVSTLTIQRTQQEDSAVYLCASSLWAAEKLFFGSGTQLSVL.

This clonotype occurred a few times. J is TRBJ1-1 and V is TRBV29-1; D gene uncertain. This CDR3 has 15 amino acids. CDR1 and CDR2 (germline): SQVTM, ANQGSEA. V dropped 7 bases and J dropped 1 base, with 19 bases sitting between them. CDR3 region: CSDWGAATPNTEAFF. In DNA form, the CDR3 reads TGCAGCGACTGGGGAGCAGCTACTCCGAACACTGAAGCTTTCTTT.

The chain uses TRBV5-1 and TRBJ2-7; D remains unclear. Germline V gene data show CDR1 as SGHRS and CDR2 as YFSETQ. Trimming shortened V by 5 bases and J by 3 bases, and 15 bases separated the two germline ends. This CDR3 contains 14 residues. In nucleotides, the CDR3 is TGCGCCAGCAGAAGCCAACAGTGGAACTACGAGCAGTACTTC. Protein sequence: CASRSQQWNYEQYF.

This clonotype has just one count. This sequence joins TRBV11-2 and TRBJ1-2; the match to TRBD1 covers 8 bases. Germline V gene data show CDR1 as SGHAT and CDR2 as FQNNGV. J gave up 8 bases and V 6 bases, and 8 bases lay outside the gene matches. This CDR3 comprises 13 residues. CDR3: CASRRTGRDGYTF. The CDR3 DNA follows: TGTGCCAGCAGGCGGACAGGGCGGGACGGCTACACCTTC.

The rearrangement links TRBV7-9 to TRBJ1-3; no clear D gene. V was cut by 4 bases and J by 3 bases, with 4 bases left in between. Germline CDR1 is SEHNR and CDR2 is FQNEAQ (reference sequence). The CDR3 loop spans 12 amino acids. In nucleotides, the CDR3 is TGTGCCAGCAGCTGGGGTGGAAACACCATATATTTT. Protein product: CASSWGGNTIYF. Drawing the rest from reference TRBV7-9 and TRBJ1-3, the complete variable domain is DTGVSQNPRHKITKRGQNVTFRCDPISEHNRLYWYRQTLGQGPEFLTYFQNEAQLEKSRLLSDRFSAERPKGSFSTLEIQRTEQGDSAMYLCASSWGGNTIYFGEGSWLTVV.

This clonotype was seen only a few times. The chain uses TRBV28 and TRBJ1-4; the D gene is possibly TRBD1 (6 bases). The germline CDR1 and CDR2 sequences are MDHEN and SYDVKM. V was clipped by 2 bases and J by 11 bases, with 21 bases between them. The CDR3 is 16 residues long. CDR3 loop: CASSLALGGAVGKLFF. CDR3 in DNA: TGTGCCAGCAGTTTAGCCCTCGGGGGGGCTGTTGGGAAACTGTTTTTT.

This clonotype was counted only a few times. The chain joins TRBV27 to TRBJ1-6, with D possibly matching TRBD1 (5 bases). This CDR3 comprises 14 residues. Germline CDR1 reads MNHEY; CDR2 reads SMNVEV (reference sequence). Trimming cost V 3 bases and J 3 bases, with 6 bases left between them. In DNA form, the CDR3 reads TGTGCCAGCAGTTTCCAGGGCTATAATTCACCCCTCCACTTT. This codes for CASSFQGYNSPLHF.

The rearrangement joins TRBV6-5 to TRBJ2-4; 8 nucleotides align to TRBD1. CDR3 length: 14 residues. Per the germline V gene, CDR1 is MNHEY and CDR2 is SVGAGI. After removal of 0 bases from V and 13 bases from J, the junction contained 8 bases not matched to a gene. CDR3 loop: CASSYSGTGYGQYF. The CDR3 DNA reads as TGTGCCAGCAGTTACTCGGGGACAGGCTACGGGCAGTACTTC.

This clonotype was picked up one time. The CDR3: CASSHTGDSTDTQYF. In DNA form, the CDR3 reads TGTGCCAGCAGTCATACAGGGGATTCCACAGATACGCAGTATTTT. The chain is built from TRBV2 and TRBJ2-3; 7 nucleotides match TRBD1. The CDR3 is 15 residues long. Trimming took 5 bases from V and 2 from J; bases not matched to a gene: 7. Germline values: CDR1 SNHLY, CDR2 FYNNEI.

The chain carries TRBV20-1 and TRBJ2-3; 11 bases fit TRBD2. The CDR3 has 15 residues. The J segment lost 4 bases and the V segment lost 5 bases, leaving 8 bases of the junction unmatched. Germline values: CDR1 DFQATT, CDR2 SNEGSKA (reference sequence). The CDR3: CSAQPTSGTADTQYF. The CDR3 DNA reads TGCAGTGCTCAGCCGACTAGCGGGACGGCAGATACGCAGTATTTT.

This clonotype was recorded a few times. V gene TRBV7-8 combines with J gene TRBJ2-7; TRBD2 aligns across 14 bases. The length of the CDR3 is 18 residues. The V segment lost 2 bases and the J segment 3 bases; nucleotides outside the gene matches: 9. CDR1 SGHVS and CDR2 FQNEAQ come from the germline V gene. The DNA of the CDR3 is TGTGCCAGCAGCTTATCCCGACTAGCGGGAGGGTTCGGCTACGAGCAGTACTTC. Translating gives CASSLSRLAGGFGYEQYF. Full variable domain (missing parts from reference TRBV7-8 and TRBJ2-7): GAGVSQSPRYKVAKRGQDVALRCDPISGHVSLFWYQQALGQGPEFLTYFQNEAQLDKSGLPSDRFFAERPEGSVSTLKIQRTQQEDSAVYLCASSLSRLAGGFGYEQYFGPGTRLTVT.

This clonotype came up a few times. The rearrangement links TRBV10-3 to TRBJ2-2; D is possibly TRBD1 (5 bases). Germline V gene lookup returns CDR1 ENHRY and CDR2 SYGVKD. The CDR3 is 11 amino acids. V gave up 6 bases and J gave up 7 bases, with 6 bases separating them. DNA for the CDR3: TGTGCCATCAGCGACAGCGGGGAGCTGTTTTTT. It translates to CAISDSGELFF.

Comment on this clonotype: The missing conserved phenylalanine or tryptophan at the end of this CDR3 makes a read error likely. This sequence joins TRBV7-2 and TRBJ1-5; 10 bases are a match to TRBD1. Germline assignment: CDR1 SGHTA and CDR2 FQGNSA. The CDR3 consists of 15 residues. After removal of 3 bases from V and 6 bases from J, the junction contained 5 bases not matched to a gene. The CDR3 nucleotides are TGTGCCAGCAGCTTGGGGGGGACAGGGGCTCAGCCCCAGCATCTT. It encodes CASSLGGTGAQPQHL.

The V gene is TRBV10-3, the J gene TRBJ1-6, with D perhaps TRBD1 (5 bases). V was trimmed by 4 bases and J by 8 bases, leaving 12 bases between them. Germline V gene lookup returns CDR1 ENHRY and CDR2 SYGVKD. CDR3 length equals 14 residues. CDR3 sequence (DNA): TGTGCCATCAGTGCTCAGGGAGGGGATTCACCCCTCCACTTT. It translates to CAISAQGGDSPLHF.

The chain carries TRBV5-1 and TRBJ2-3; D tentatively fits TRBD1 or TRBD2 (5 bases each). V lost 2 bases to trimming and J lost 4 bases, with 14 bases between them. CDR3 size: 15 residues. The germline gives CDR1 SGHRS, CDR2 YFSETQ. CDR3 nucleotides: TGCGCCAGCAGCTTTAGAGGGACCCTCGCAGATACGCAGTATTTT. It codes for CASSFRGTLADTQYF.

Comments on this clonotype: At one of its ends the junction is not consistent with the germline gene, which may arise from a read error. In nucleotides, the CDR3 is TGCGCCAGCGGCCAAGAAGGAGCGGACCTCTACGAGCAGTACTTC. It translates to CASGQEGADLYEQYF. V usage is TRBV4-3 and J usage is TRBJ2-5; maybe TRBD2 (5 bases). The J call is in doubt because the DNA end fits TRBJ2-7 better. This CDR3 region has 15 residues. From germline, CDR1 is LGHNA and CDR2 YSLEER.

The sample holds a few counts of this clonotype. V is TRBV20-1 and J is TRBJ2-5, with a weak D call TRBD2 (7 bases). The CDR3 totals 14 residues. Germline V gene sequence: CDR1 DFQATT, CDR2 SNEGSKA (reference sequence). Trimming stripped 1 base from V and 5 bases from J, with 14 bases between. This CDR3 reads CSARAGGGAETQYF. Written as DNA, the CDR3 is TGCAGTGCTAGAGCTGGCGGGGGCGCGGAGACCCAGTACTTC.

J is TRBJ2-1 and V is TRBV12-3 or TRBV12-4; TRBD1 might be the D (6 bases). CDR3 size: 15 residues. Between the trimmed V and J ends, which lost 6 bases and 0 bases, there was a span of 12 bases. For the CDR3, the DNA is TGTGCCAGCAGGGGCCTGGGGGCCTCCTACAATGAGCAGTTCTTC. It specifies CASRGLGASYNEQFF.

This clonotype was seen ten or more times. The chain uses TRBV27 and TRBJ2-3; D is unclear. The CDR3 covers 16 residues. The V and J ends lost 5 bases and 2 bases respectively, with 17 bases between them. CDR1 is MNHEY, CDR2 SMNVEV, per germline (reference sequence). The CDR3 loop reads CASSPSLQGYTDTQYF. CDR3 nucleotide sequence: TGTGCCAGCAGTCCAAGTTTACAAGGTTACACAGATACGCAGTATTTT.

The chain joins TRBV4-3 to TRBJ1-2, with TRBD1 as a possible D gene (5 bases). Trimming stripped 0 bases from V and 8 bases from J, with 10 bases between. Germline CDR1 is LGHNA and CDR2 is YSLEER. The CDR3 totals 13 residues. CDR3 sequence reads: CASSQELQDGYTF. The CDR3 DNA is TGCGCCAGCAGCCAAGAGTTACAGGACGGCTACACCTTC.